These T cell receptor beta chains were read from a single sample in a study of T-cell reconstitution after alpha-beta-depleted transplantation in children. TCRdb itself ran the PCR reads through MiXCR, one entry per CDR3 protein. Counted here are about 610,000 distinct CDR3 sequences, roughly a tenth occurring once; the ten biggest clones make up about 4%. Sequencing used PBMCs from the stem cell graft donor, obtained from the stem cell graft. Receptors were obtained from a human donor who donated a stem cell graft to a child with acute myeloid leukemia. The CDR3 runs from the conserved cysteine through the conserved F or W. Clone size is given for some rows only: seen once, a few or many times, or a class if the clone is expanded.

J gene,V gene,clone size,CDR3 protein
TRBJ2-5,TRBV20-1,once,CSASRTSGSQETQYF
TRBJ2-7,TRBV20-1,-,CSARGPGAGQQYF
TRBJ2-7,TRBV3-1,-,CATSKEELAGEGSYEQYF
TRBJ1-4,TRBV7-9,-,CASSNLGQGEEKLFF
TRBJ2-7,TRBV5-1,few,CASSLDSGTYEQYF
TRBJ2-3,TRBV18,few,CASSSLAGGNTDTQYF
TRBJ2-7,TRBV9,many,CASSPGQGSEQYF
TRBJ2-5,TRBV29-1,many,CSAQETQETQYF
TRBJ2-3,TRBV20-1,many,CSAQRTSTDTQYF
TRBJ2-7,TRBV28,few,CASHREGGSYEQYF
TRBJ2-3,TRBV9,many,CASSVGAPTDTQYF
TRBJ2-5,TRBV7-7,many,CASSAYTGAGETQYF
TRBJ2-3,TRBV28,many,CASHPGLLTDTQYF
TRBJ2-3,TRBV6-2/TRBV6-3,many,CASSLPLLRASTDTQYF
TRBJ2-5,TRBV12-3/TRBV12-4,many,CASSLDRVIETQYF